The clone carrying this T cell receptor (beta chain) was observed once. The CDR3 sequence is 13 residues long. V was pared by 3 bases and J by 6 bases, with 1 base of the junction left unmatched. The germline gives CDR1 SGHDN, CDR2 FVKESK. The data were obtained in a study of blood T cell repertoires in COVID-19. Study at large: Collection of acute and convalescent COVID-19 samples took place in the United States, Italy and Spain. PBMCs, B-cell-depleted T cells, or T cells were the source of the cDNA or gDNA that made up the material.

TCRdb's copy holds only in-frame clones and misses some; the assay was immunoSEQ multiplex PCR. This table holds 190,000 or so clones, around nine tenths found once. V is TRBV14 and J is TRBJ1-2, with 10 bases fitting TRBD1. This TCR derives from a woman younger than 30 who had recovered from COVID-19. The specimen was peripheral blood. Here the CDR3 DNA reads TGTGCCAGCAGCCAGGGGACAGGGGATGGCTACACCTTC. The encoded protein is CASSQGTGDGYTF.